A selection of T cell receptor beta chains follows, all from one sample in a study of blood T cell repertoires in COVID-19. This table comes from immunoSEQ multiplex PCR, and its TCRdb copy is limited to in-frame clones, with some not included. The sample holds some 250,000 clones, approximately 86% seen once. The material sequenced was peripheral blood. The receptor source for this set is a woman aged 70-85 years with active or convalescent COVID-19. The CDR3 runs from the conserved cysteine through the conserved F or W. D genes are given only for firm matches. The listing skips clone size in some rows; elsewhere it reads once, few, many or a size class.

D	size	V	length	J	CDR3	DNA
.	.	TRBV2	14	TRBJ1-5	CASSEQGERQPQHF	TGTGCCAGCAGTGAACAAGGGGAAAGGCAGCCCCAGCATTTT
TRBD1	.	TRBV12-3/TRBV12-4	12	TRBJ1-6	CASSPDRGLLHF	TGTGCCAGCAGTCCGGACAGGGGCCTCCTCCACTTT
.	.	TRBV9	13	TRBJ1-1	CASSVSVFTEAFF	TGTGCCAGCAGCGTTTCCGTATTCACTGAAGCTTTCTTT
TRBD1	.	TRBV4-2	18	TRBJ1-2	CASSQGGGPDRGLYGYTF	TGTGCCAGCAGCCAAGGGGGGGGACCCGACAGGGGGTTGTATGGCTACACCTTC
.	.	TRBV5-1	13	TRBJ1-1	CASSLGTIGEAFF	TGCGCCAGCAGCCTCGGGACAATCGGGGAAGCTTTCTTT
.	.	TRBV5-4	12	TRBJ2-1	CASSLDVSEQFF	TGTGCCAGCAGCTTGGATGTCAGTGAGCAGTTCTTC
TRBD2	once	TRBV2	16	TRBJ2-2	CASSPLAGGPTGELFF	TGTGCCAGCAGTCCTTTAGCGGGGGGGCCTACCGGGGAGCTGTTTTTT
.	.	TRBV6-2/TRBV6-3	15	TRBJ2-2	CASSRGQGRTGELFF	TGTGCCAGCAGTAGGGGTCAGGGTCGCACCGGGGAGCTGTTTTTT
.	.	TRBV5-1	17	TRBJ1-2	CASSAPPTSSDNYGYTF	TGCGCCAGCAGCGCTCCCCCTACCAGCAGCGATAACTATGGCTACACCTTC
TRBD2	.	TRBV25-1	13	TRBJ2-1	CAPLAGGLYEQFF	TGTGCTCCCCTGGCGGGGGGGCTGTATGAGCAGTTCTTC
.	.	TRBV19	14	TRBJ1-6	CASSLRQNNSPLHF	TGTGCCAGTAGTCTCCGACAGAATAATTCACCCCTCCACTTT
.	.	TRBV13	11	TRBJ1-1	CASSQGLEAFF	TGTGCCAGCAGCCAGGGGCTTGAAGCTTTCTTT
.	.	TRBV12-3/TRBV12-4	13	TRBJ2-7	CASSPGQRYEQYF	TGTGCCAGCAGTCCGGGACAACGCTACGAGCAGTACTTC
.	.	TRBV11-2	15	TRBJ2-1	CASSPRLVTYNEQFF	TGTGCCAGCAGCCCCCGACTAGTTACCTACAATGAGCAGTTCTTC
.	.	TRBV7-2	13	TRBJ1-2	CASSLGTFYGYTF	TGTGCCAGCAGCTTAGGTACATTCTATGGCTACACCTTC
.	.	TRBV2	14	TRBJ1-5	CASSETGINQPQHF	TGTGCCAGCAGTGAAACAGGCATCAATCAGCCCCAGCATTTT
TRBD1	.	TRBV6-2/TRBV6-3	16	TRBJ1-2	CASSLRGAGGDYGYTF	TGTGCCAGCAGTCTCCGGGGGGCAGGGGGCGACTATGGCTACACCTTC
TRBD2	.	TRBV5-6	15	TRBJ2-3	CASSFTSGGADTQYF	TGTGCCAGCAGCTTCACTAGCGGGGGCGCAGATACGCAGTATTTT
.	.	TRBV7-6	17	TRBJ1-3	CASSDRTGSFGGNTIYF	TGTGCCAGCAGCGATCGAACCGGGTCCTTCGGTGGAAACACCATATATTTT
TRBD2	.	TRBV4-2	15	TRBJ2-3	CASSQPRDSGDTQYF	TGTGCCAGCAGCCAACCCCGGGATAGCGGGGATACGCAGTATTTT
.	.	TRBV2	11	TRBJ2-7	CASAGWNEQYF	TGTGCCAGCGCAGGGTGGAACGAGCAGTACTTC
.	.	TRBV21-1	15	TRBJ1-1	CASSKVRTGGTEAFF	TGTGCCAGCAGCAAAGTAAGGACAGGGGGTACTGAAGCTTTCTTT
.	.	TRBV5-1	13	TRBJ1-1	CASRSTVATEAFF	TGCGCCAGCAGGAGTACAGTGGCCACTGAAGCTTTCTTT
.	.	TRBV4-3	13	TRBJ2-1	CASSQVQGNEQFF	TGCGCCAGCAGCCAAGTTCAGGGGAATGAGCAGTTCTTC
.	.	TRBV4-3	16	TRBJ1-2	CASSQDITAGVYGYTF	TGCGCCAGCAGCCAAGATATAACAGCCGGGGTCTATGGCTACACCTTC
TRBD1	few	TRBV9	16	TRBJ1-3	CASSVWTGGSGNTIYF	TGTGCCAGCAGCGTCTGGACAGGGGGCTCTGGAAACACCATATATTTT
.	few	TRBV2	14	TRBJ1-6	CASSDVRGNSPLHF	TGTGCCAGCAGTGACGTCAGGGGTAATTCACCCCTCCACTTT
.	.	TRBV3-1/TRBV3-2	14	TRBJ2-5	CASSADSWRETQYF	TGTGCCAGCAGCGCGGACAGTTGGCGAGAGACCCAGTACTTC
.	.	TRBV10-1	13	TRBJ1-1	CASRESLETEAFF	TGCGCCAGCAGAGAGTCTTTGGAGACTGAAGCTTTCTTT
.	.	TRBV5-1	13	TRBJ1-1	CASSPQVEAEAFF	TGCGCCAGCAGCCCCCAAGTTGAGGCTGAAGCTTTCTTT
TRBD1	.	TRBV2	15	TRBJ2-6	CASSGDSSGANVLTF	TGTGCCAGCAGTGGGGACAGCTCTGGGGCCAACGTCCTGACTTTC
.	.	TRBV10-1	13	TRBJ1-1	CASSSGRYTEAFF	TGCGCCAGCAGCTCCGGTCGGTACACTGAAGCTTTCTTT
TRBD1	few	TRBV12-5	14	TRBJ1-5	CASGFGQANQPQHF	TGTGCTAGTGGATTTGGACAGGCCAATCAGCCCCAGCATTTT
.	.	TRBV6-2/TRBV6-3	13	TRBJ1-4	CASSRDSNEKLFF	TGTGCCAGCAGCCGGGACTCAAATGAAAAACTGTTTTTT
.	.	TRBV6-1	13	TRBJ1-2	CASSEFWIGGYTF	TGTGCCAGCAGTGAATTTTGGATCGGGGGCTACACCTTC
TRBD1	once	TRBV10-2	17	TRBJ2-3	CASRTRGLTGVTDTQYF	TGCGCCAGCCGGACACGAGGGCTAACAGGGGTAACAGATACGCAGTATTTT
TRBD2	.	TRBV5-6	15	TRBJ2-1	CASSLAGARGNEQFF	TGTGCCAGCAGTTTAGCGGGGGCCCGTGGGAATGAGCAGTTCTTC
.	.	TRBV7-6	14	TRBJ2-2	CASSILTSTGELFF	TGTGCCAGCAGCATTCTGACTAGCACCGGGGAGCTGTTTTTT